A single sample is the source of the 30 T cell receptor beta chains below, sequenced in a study of OX40 agonist ivuxolimab in advanced cancers. The method was immunoSEQ multiplex PCR; TCRdb's version includes in-frame clones alone and lacks a portion of them. The sample has roughly 43,000 clones, under 90% seen once. This specimen consisted of CD4+ or CD8+ T cells sorted from blood, obtained in a trial of the OX40 agonist ivuxolimab. These receptor sequences come from an adult with an advanced solid tumor such as melanoma, head and neck, liver or kidney cancer.

The CDR3 loop is CASSHQETQYF. The CDR3 DNA reads TGTGCCAGCAGCCATCAAGAGACCCAGTACTTC. This chain connects TRBV7-2 to TRBJ2-5; D not resolved. In germline, CDR1 is SGHTA, CDR2 FQGNSA. Trimming removed 5 bases from V and 2 bases from J, with 3 bases in between. The CDR3 runs to 11 residues.

The chain recombines TRBV30 with TRBJ2-2; D not resolved. This CDR3 spans 16 amino acids. Germline V gives CDR1 GTSNPN, CDR2 SVGIG (reference sequence). The V end lost 4 bases, the J end lost 5 bases, and 20 bases lay between the germline ends. The CDR3 DNA sequence: TGTGCCTGGATTTTTCCAGGAACCCTTGTGACCGGGGAGCTGTTTTTT. Translation: CAWIFPGTLVTGELFF.

The genes are TRBV7-9 and TRBJ2-7; D is undetermined. Trimming cost V 5 bases and J 0 bases, with 5 bases left between them. CDR3 length: 12 residues. CDR1 SEHNR and CDR2 FQNEAQ come from the germline V gene (reference sequence). In DNA, the CDR3 is TGTGCCAGCAGCGCCCACTCCTACGAGCAGTACTTC. Its protein is CASSAHSYEQYF.

The chain uses TRBV5-4 and TRBJ1-1, with 7 bases lining up with TRBD1. V shed 3 bases, J shed 1 base, and the junction held 3 bases outside the gene matches. The CDR3 has 14 amino acids. Germline V lookup: CDR1 SGHNT, CDR2 YYREEE (reference sequence). This CDR3 is CASSWGQTNTEAFF. In DNA, the CDR3 is TGTGCCAGCAGCTGGGGACAGACGAACACTGAAGCTTTCTTT.

A few counts support this clone. This same CDR3 is encoded by further DNA sequences in the sample. The chain has TRBV12-5 and TRBJ1-5; D might be TRBD1 (6 bases). The CDR3 spans 16 residues. V lost 0 bases and J lost 1, with 10 bases in between. Germline-derived CDR1 and CDR2 are LGHNT and FRNRAP. The CDR3 DNA reads TGTGCTAGTGGTTTGGTAGGCCAGGGGAGCAATCAGCCCCAGCATTTT. It translates to CASGLVGQGSNQPQHF.

The V gene is TRBV30, the J gene TRBJ1-6; D not resolved. Germline CDR1 GTSNPN, CDR2 SVGIG (reference sequence). The ends were cut back, 3 bases at V and 7 bases at J, with 7 bases in the middle. The CDR3 is made up of 12 amino acids. The DNA for the CDR3 is TGTGCCTGGAGGATCGGGAATTCACCCCTCCACTTT. Translation gives CAWRIGNSPLHF.

The chain has TRBV5-1 and TRBJ1-1; weak D call: TRBD1 (5 bases). Trimming left V 5 bases short and J 11 bases short, with 19 bases between. There are 13 residues in the CDR3. Germline CDR1 is SGHRS and CDR2 is YFSETQ. The CDR3 sequence is CASRPLGQGGAFF. In DNA, the CDR3 is TGCGCCAGCAGGCCCTTGGGCCAGGGAGGTGCTTTCTTT.

This chain uses TRBV5-6 with TRBJ2-2; perhaps TRBD2 as D (6 bases). Trimming left V 0 bases short and J 4 bases short, with 10 bases between. Germline V gene lookup returns CDR1 SGHDT and CDR2 YYEEEE. The CDR3 runs to 15 residues. The CDR3 DNA follows: TGTGCCAGCAGCTTGGGCGGGATAAGCACCGGGGAGCTGTTTTTT. It is translated as CASSLGGISTGELFF.

The CDR3 is CASNLPGTGELFF. DNA for the CDR3: TGTGCCAGTAATCTCCCGGGCACCGGGGAGCTGTTTTTT. The rearrangement joins TRBV19 to TRBJ2-2; D remains unclear. The ends were cut back, 7 bases at V and 4 bases at J, with 10 bases in the middle. Germline-derived CDR1 and CDR2 are LNHDA and SQIVND (reference sequence). The CDR3 spans 13 residues. Together with reference TRBV19 and TRBJ2-2, the CDR3 gives the full variable domain: DGGITQSPKYLFRKEGQNVTLSCEQNLNHDAMYWYRQDPGQGLRLIYYSQIVNDFQKGDIAEGYSVSREKKESFPLTVTSAQKNPTAFYLCASNLPGTGELFFGEGSRLTVL.

The chain couples TRBV6-1 to TRBJ2-7; D uncertain. This CDR3 comprises 13 residues. Between the trimmed V and J ends, which lost 8 bases and 0 bases, there was a span of 11 bases. The germline gives CDR1 MNHNS, CDR2 SASEGT. Here the CDR3 DNA reads TGTGCCAGCCTCGTCGGGTCCTCCTACGAGCAGTACTTC. Protein: CASLVGSSYEQYF.

CDR3 amino acids: CASSLGTGGFYEQYF. Here the CDR3 DNA reads TGTGCCAGCAGCTTGGGGACAGGGGGCTTCTACGAGCAGTACTTC. The chain joins TRBV7-8 to TRBJ2-7; TRBD1 agrees at 12 bases. Germline CDR1 is SGHVS and CDR2 is FQNEAQ. There are 15 residues in the CDR3. The ends lost 3 bases at V and 3 bases at J; junction bases unmatched: 3.

This clone has just one count. V is TRBV14 and J is TRBJ1-4; D remains unclear. V was clipped by 4 bases and J by 7 bases, with 10 bases between them. Germline CDR1 and CDR2: SGHDN and FVKESK. This CDR3 has 13 amino acids. As DNA, the CDR3 is TGTGCCAGCAGCCTGCAATTGCGTGAAAAACTGTTTTTT. Its protein product is CASSLQLREKLFF.

V gene TRBV4-1 combines with J gene TRBJ2-2; D possibly corresponds to TRBD2 (5 bases). Germline V lookup: CDR1 MGHRA, CDR2 YSYEKL. V dropped 6 bases and J dropped 5 bases, with 22 bases sitting between them. This CDR3 comprises 17 residues. The CDR3 nucleotides are TGCGCCAGCAGTTACGGGTATACACGGAGGTTAACCGGGGAGCTGTTTTTT. Translated, it gives CASSYGYTRRLTGELFF.

As regards this clone: Other DNA sequences from this sample encode an identical CDR3 as well. The V and J genes are TRBV6-5 and TRBJ1-2; a possible D gene is TRBD1 (6 bases). This CDR3 region has 14 residues. V was trimmed by 0 bases and J by 2 bases, leaving 7 bases between them. Germline values: CDR1 MNHEY, CDR2 SVGAGI. This CDR3 reads CASSYSTGNYGYTF. The CDR3 bases are TGTGCCAGCAGTTACTCCACAGGGAACTATGGCTACACCTTC.

J is TRBJ2-1 and V is TRBV5-6; D unresolved. Germline CDR1 and CDR2: SGHDT and YYEEEE. The CDR3 has 14 residues. Trimming removed 4 bases from V and 4 bases from J, with 12 bases in between. CDR3 DNA sequence: TGTGCCAGCAGCATCAAGGGTCCTTACAATGAGCAGTTCTTC. Translation gives CASSIKGPYNEQFF.

The J gene is TRBJ2-1, the V gene TRBV7-9, with 8 bases matching TRBD1. Germline loops: CDR1 SEHNR, CDR2 FQNEAQ (reference sequence). Trimming at V came to 5 bases and at J to 8 bases, leaving 8 bases not matched to a gene. The CDR3 consists of 14 residues. CDR3 residues: CASSGQGARDEQFF. For the CDR3, the DNA is TGTGCCAGCAGCGGTCAGGGGGCTCGGGATGAGCAGTTCTTC.

J is TRBJ1-5 and V is TRBV4-2; no firm D call. V lost 6 bases, J lost 7 bases, and 10 bases lay in between. Germline assignment: CDR1 LGHNA and CDR2 YNFKEQ. The CDR3 has 12 residues. The DNA for the CDR3 is TGTGCCAGCAGTCCCTCAAGACAGCCCCAGCATTTT. Its protein product is CASSPSRQPQHF.

This sequence joins TRBV5-8 and TRBJ2-4, with 7 bases matching TRBD1. The CDR3 spans 15 residues. The germline V gene has CDR1 SGHTS and CDR2 YDEGEE. Germline trimming cut 9 bases from V and 0 bases from J; bases unmatched to any gene: 9. This chain's CDR3 is CATLQGDLAKNIQYF. The CDR3 DNA is TGTGCCACACTTCAGGGGGACCTAGCCAAAAACATTCAGTACTTC.

About this clone: The junction departs from the called germline gene at one end, perhaps through a read error. V and J are TRBV7-7 and TRBJ2-5; D gene ambiguous. CDR1 and CDR2 (germline): SSHAT, FNYEAQ (reference sequence). This CDR3 is 15 amino acids long. CDR3 bases: TGTGCTAGCAGCTCGGGCAGGACCTTCCAAGAGACCCAGTACTTC. Amino acids: CASSSGRTFQETQYF.

The genes are TRBV19 and TRBJ2-2; D is uncertain. Germline V lookup: CDR1 LNHDA, CDR2 SQIVND (reference sequence). V was clipped by 6 bases and J by 5 bases, with 10 bases between them. The CDR3 length is 13 residues. The CDR3 loop reads CASRRGGTGELFF. For the CDR3, the DNA is TGTGCCAGTAGGAGAGGTGGGACCGGGGAGCTGTTTTTT.

The chain employs TRBV19 and TRBJ2-5; D remains unclear. This CDR3 spans 12 amino acids. Germline V gene lookup returns CDR1 LNHDA and CDR2 SQIVND (reference sequence). V lost 5 bases and J 5 bases, leaving 9 bases between the germline ends. CDR3 DNA: TGTGCCAGTAGTGTTTCGGGTGAGACCCAGTACTTC. This gives the protein CASSVSGETQYF.

The gene calls are TRBV9 and TRBJ1-5; tentative D call: TRBD1 (6 bases). Between the trimmed V and J ends, which lost 4 bases and 0 bases, there was a span of 11 bases. The CDR3 is made up of 15 amino acids. Germline V lookup: CDR1 SGDLS, CDR2 YYNGEE. This chain's CDR3 is CASSREGGSNQPQHF. DNA of the CDR3: TGTGCCAGCAGCCGCGAGGGGGGTAGCAATCAGCCCCAGCATTTT.

CDR3: CASRLRLDYTF. The CDR3 DNA follows: TGTGCCAGCAGACTTAGACTCGACTACACCTTC. This chain links TRBV5-6 with TRBJ1-2, with D hard to call. Germline values: CDR1 SGHDT, CDR2 YYEEEE. This CDR3 has 11 amino acids. V lost 5 bases, J lost 10 bases, and 12 bases lay in between.

The chain recombines TRBV9 with TRBJ2-7; 11 positions agree with TRBD2. Germline V gene lookup returns CDR1 SGDLS and CDR2 YYNGEE. CDR3 size: 15 residues. Trimming took 0 bases from V and 4 from J; bases not matched to a gene: 3. CDR3 protein: CASSVAPSGGYEQYF. The CDR3 nucleotides read TGTGCCAGCAGCGTAGCTCCTAGCGGGGGGTACGAGCAGTACTTC.

The chain is built from TRBV5-1 and TRBJ2-7; D is uncertain. Germline CDR1 is SGHRS and CDR2 is YFSETQ. CDR3 size: 14 residues. V was cut by 5 bases and J by 2 bases, with 14 bases left in between. CDR3 protein: CASRRSGQPYEQYF. CDR3 coding DNA: TGCGCCAGCAGGCGGAGTGGGCAGCCCTACGAGCAGTACTTC.

The chain joins TRBV7-6 to TRBJ2-5; 7 nucleotides agree with TRBD1. Germline CDR1 is SGHVS and CDR2 is FNYEAQ. V trimming: 1 base; J trimming: 5 bases; junction bases outside the gene matches: 4. The CDR3 has 14 amino acids. The CDR3 sequence: CASSLVGRGETQYF. As DNA, the CDR3 is TGTGCCAGCAGCTTAGTGGGCAGGGGGGAGACCCAGTACTTC. The whole variable domain, filled in from reference TRBV7-6 and TRBJ2-5, reads GAGVSQSPRYKVTKRGQDVALRCDPISGHVSLYWYRQALGQGPEFLTYFNYEAQQDKSGLPNDRFSAERPEGSISTLTIQRTEQRDSAMYRCASSLVGRGETQYFGPGTRLLVL.

This clone has more than one count but fewer than ten. The chain couples TRBV5-1 to TRBJ1-2, with TRBD1 as a possible D gene (5 bases). Germline V CDR1 and CDR2: SGHRS, YFSETQ. Deletions cut 5 bases from V and 4 bases from J, with 12 bases between. The CDR3 spans 13 residues. The CDR3 bases are TGCGCCAGCAGTTCGGGACCGATCTATGGCTACACCTTC. Encoded protein: CASSSGPIYGYTF.

The chain carries TRBV2 and TRBJ1-1; unclear D gene. Germline V gives CDR1 SNHLY, CDR2 FYNNEI. The CDR3 runs 11 residues. V lost 9 bases and J 1 base, leaving 6 bases between the germline ends. The CDR3 bases are TGTGCCAGTCAAGAGAACACTGAAGCTTTCTTT. Its protein product is CASQENTEAFF. The full variable domain, in which reference TRBV2 and TRBJ1-1 provide the parts outside the CDR3, is EPEVTQTPSHQVTQMGQEVILRCVPISNHLYFYWYRQILGQKVEFLVSFYNNEISEKSEIFDDQFSVERPDGSNFTLKIRSTKLEDSAMYFCASQENTEAFFGQGTRLTVV.

The rearrangement links TRBV5-4 to TRBJ1-6; D ambiguous. Trimming left V 0 bases short and J 10 bases short, with 14 bases between. Germline CDR1 SGHNT, CDR2 YYREEE (reference sequence). The CDR3 consists of 15 residues. CDR3 bases: TGTGCCAGCAGCTTGGAGGGCGACGGGTACTCACCCCTCCACTTT. This codes for CASSLEGDGYSPLHF. Variable domain in full (rest from reference TRBV5-4 and TRBJ1-6): ETGVTQSPTHLIKTRGQQVTLRCSSQSGHNTVSWYQQALGQGPQFIFQYYREEENGRGNFPPRFSGLQFPNYSSELNVNALELDDSALYLCASSLEGDGYSPLHFGNGTRLTVT.

On this clone: The junction departs from the called germline gene at one end, perhaps through a read error. The V and J genes are TRBV5-6 and TRBJ1-2; unclear D gene. The length of the CDR3 is 13 residues. Per germline, CDR1 SGHDT and CDR2 YYEEEE. The CDR3 sequence is CASGLASNYGYTF. In DNA form, the CDR3 reads TGTGCCAGCGGCTTGGCGTCGAACTATGGCTACACCTTC.